This T cell receptor (beta chain) was sequenced in a study of T cell changes during pregnancy in multiple sclerosis. Method: immunoSEQ multiplex PCR; TCRdb's copy keeps in-frame clones and lacks some. The top ten clones hold under 0.95% of a sample with about 42,000 clones, 70% to 90% of them seen once. This clone was detected only a few times. This sample comprised CD4+ T cells from peripheral blood mononuclear cells, obtained after pregnancy. This receptor was identified in a female donor with multiple sclerosis, enrolled in a pregnancy study.

Here the CDR3 reads CASSLRVGSGSSYEQYF. CDR3 sequence (DNA): TGTGCCAGCAGCTTACGGGTAGGGAGCGGGAGCTCCTACGAGCAGTACTTC. V and J are TRBV7-2 and TRBJ2-7, with TRBD2 identical over 8 bases. The germline gives CDR1 SGHTA, CDR2 FQGNSA. The trim removed 2 bases at V and 0 bases at J, leaving 9 bases unmatched. The CDR3 consists of 17 residues.